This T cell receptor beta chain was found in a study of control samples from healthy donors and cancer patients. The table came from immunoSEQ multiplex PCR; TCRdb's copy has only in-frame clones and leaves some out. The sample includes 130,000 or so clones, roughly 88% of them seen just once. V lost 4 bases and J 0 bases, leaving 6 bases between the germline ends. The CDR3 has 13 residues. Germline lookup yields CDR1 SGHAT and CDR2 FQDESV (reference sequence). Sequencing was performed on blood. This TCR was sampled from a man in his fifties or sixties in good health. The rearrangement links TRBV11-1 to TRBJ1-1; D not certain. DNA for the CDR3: TGTGCCAGCAGCTCTCACATGAACACTGAAGCTTTCTTT. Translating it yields CASSSHMNTEAFF.